This T cell receptor (beta chain) appears in the sequencing data of a study of blood T cell repertoires in COVID-19. Study overall: COVID-19 samples collected from the United States, Italy and Spain covered acute and convalescent phases. The cDNA or gDNA used as material had been derived from T cells, B-cell-depleted T cells, or PBMCs.

The CDR3 extends over 14 amino acids. Deletions cut 2 bases from V and 4 bases from J, with 11 bases between. CDR1 is MNHEY, CDR2 SVGEGT, per germline. Source study methods: The authors estimated nucleated cell counts from reference gene primer amplification. Clones were read by immunoSEQ multiplex PCR, and TCRdb kept only the in-frame ones, dropping some. V and J calls and clone size are given by that table; D and trimming were obtained from the DNA. The table records some 70,000 clones, around 82% of them present only once. The specimen was peripheral blood. The clonotype originates from a man aged 45-60 years with active COVID-19. The chain employs TRBV6-2 or TRBV6-3 and TRBJ1-2; maybe TRBD1 (6 bases). The CDR3 sequence: CASSYRGFLYGYTF. CDR3 sequence (DNA): TGTGCCAGCAGTTACAGGGGGTTCCTCTATGGCTACACCTTC.